This TCR beta chain was found in a study of cytomegalovirus exposure and HLA in healthy donors. Study observations and caveats: Most TCR sequences were seen very rarely across donors, but some public TCRs occurred in many. Among TCR beta chains, those listed as cytomegalovirus-associated numbered about 160.

Worth noting for this clone: The target antigen is unknown.

The data were produced by immunoSEQ multiplex PCR, yet TCRdb's version contains in-frame clones alone and is incomplete. The repertoire includes 100,000 to 120,000 clones, around 85% of them detected once, and over 2.5% sits in the top ten. The TCR comes from a woman younger than 35 in good health and CMV-seronegative. The sequencing sample was made of PBMCs.

The CDR3 region is CASSFLTSGGDTQYF. The DNA for the CDR3 is TGTGCCAGCAGCTTCCTGACTAGCGGGGGGGATACGCAGTATTTT. V usage is TRBV13 and J usage is TRBJ2-3; 13 bases are shared with TRBD2. The germline V gene encodes CDR1 PRHDT and CDR2 FYEKMQ (reference sequence). After removal of 3 bases from V and 6 bases from J, the junction contained 3 bases not matched to a gene. The CDR3 is 15 amino acids.